This is a list of T cell receptor beta chains from one sample in a study of identical twins. MiXCR, run by TCRdb on the 5' RACE reads, gives a single entry per CDR3 protein. The sample shows 500,000 to 550,000 distinct CDR3 sequences, about a fifth of them seen only once. This sample was shared with a second study, whose subject was yellow fever vaccine responses in identical twins.

The specimen was CD4+ T cells sorted from blood. These TCRs come from a woman aged 18-30 years in good health. Each CDR3 is given with its conserved first and last residue. D genes are given only for firm matches. Size is omitted from some rows. Given values are once, few, many or a class for expanded clones.

V gene: TRBV25-1; J gene: TRBJ2-1; D gene: TRBD2; clone size: few; CDR3 DNA: TGTGCCAGCAGTGATCCTGCGGCTAGCGGGAGAAGCTCCTACAATGAGCAGTTCTTC; CDR3 protein: CASSDPAASGRSSYNEQFF
V gene: TRBV7-9; J gene: TRBJ2-2; D gene: NA; clone size: few; CDR3 DNA: TGTGCCAGCAGCAACTCAGGGGCCGGGGAGCTGTTTTTT; CDR3 protein: CASSNSGAGELFF
V gene: TRBV29-1; J gene: TRBJ2-1; D gene: NA; clone size: few; CDR3 DNA: TGCAGCGTGAACTCATTCACAGACAATGAGCAGTTCTTC; CDR3 protein: CSVNSFTDNEQFF
V gene: TRBV3-1; J gene: TRBJ1-5; D gene: NA; clone size: few; CDR3 DNA: TGTGCCAGCAGCCAAGCGGGGGTCAGCGGTGATCAGCCCCAGCATTTT; CDR3 protein: CASSQAGVSGDQPQHF
V gene: TRBV20-1; J gene: TRBJ2-1; D gene: NA; clone size: many; CDR3 DNA: TGCAGTGCTAGAGATCTAGCGAGCTCCTACAATGAGCAGTTCTTC; CDR3 protein: CSARDLASSYNEQFF
V gene: TRBV6-1; J gene: TRBJ2-3; D gene: NA; clone size: few; CDR3 DNA: TGTGCCAGCCCCACCCCGGGGAACACAGATACGCAGTATTTT; CDR3 protein: CASPTPGNTDTQYF
V gene: TRBV5-1; J gene: TRBJ2-7; D gene: TRBD2; clone size: NA; CDR3 DNA: TGCGCCAGCAGCCCCCAGCGGGAGAGTCAATACGAGCAGTACTTC; CDR3 protein: CASSPQRESQYEQYF
V gene: TRBV3-1; J gene: TRBJ2-7; D gene: TRBD2; clone size: NA; CDR3 DNA: TGTGCCACCAGCCAAGCGAGGCTAGCGGACTACGAGCAGTACTTC; CDR3 protein: CATSQARLADYEQYF
V gene: TRBV20-1; J gene: TRBJ1-4; D gene: NA; clone size: NA; CDR3 DNA: TGCAGTGCTAGGGAGGGGGTAAAAGAAAAACTGTTTTTT; CDR3 protein: CSAREGVKEKLFF
V gene: TRBV11-3; J gene: TRBJ2-5; D gene: NA; clone size: few; CDR3 DNA: TGTGCCAGCAGCTTGCGGCCGGTTTACCAAGAGACCCAGTACTTC; CDR3 protein: CASSLRPVYQETQYF
V gene: TRBV7-9; J gene: TRBJ2-3; D gene: TRBD1; clone size: NA; CDR3 DNA: TGTGCCAGCAGCTTAGGAGGGACAGGGCAGAGCACAGATACGCAGTATTTT; CDR3 protein: CASSLGGTGQSTDTQYF
V gene: TRBV12-3/TRBV12-4; J gene: TRBJ2-7; D gene: TRBD1; clone size: NA; CDR3 DNA: TGTGCCAGCAGTTTAGGGACCGTCGGGACAGCTCCTTACGAGCAGTACTTC; CDR3 protein: CASSLGTVGTAPYEQYF
V gene: TRBV24-1; J gene: TRBJ2-3; D gene: NA; clone size: NA; CDR3 DNA: TGTGCCACCAGTGATGGGGCAGAGAGCCCCGATACGCAGTATTTT; CDR3 protein: CATSDGAESPDTQYF
V gene: TRBV7-2; J gene: TRBJ1-1; D gene: NA; clone size: many; CDR3 DNA: TGTGCCAGCAGCTTAGTTGGGGGGATGAACACTGAAGCTTTCTTT; CDR3 protein: CASSLVGGMNTEAFF
V gene: TRBV29-1; J gene: TRBJ2-1; D gene: NA; clone size: NA; CDR3 DNA: TGCAGCGTTGACCGGAAGAAGGTCAGGGGTAAGGATGAGCAGTTCTTC; CDR3 protein: CSVDRKKVRGKDEQFF
V gene: TRBV19; J gene: TRBJ2-5; D gene: NA; clone size: NA; CDR3 DNA: TGTGCCACTTCGGGATCTAAAGTGGAGACCCAGTACTTC; CDR3 protein: CATSGSKVETQYF
V gene: TRBV15; J gene: TRBJ2-3; D gene: NA; clone size: NA; CDR3 DNA: TGTGCCACCACAACTAATCCGGGAGATACGCAGTATTTT; CDR3 protein: CATTTNPGDTQYF
V gene: TRBV11-2; J gene: TRBJ2-2; D gene: NA; clone size: few; CDR3 DNA: TGTGCCAGCAGCTACCGACCGCCGTTCCGTGGGGGATCGAACACCGGGGAGCTGTTTTTT; CDR3 protein: CASSYRPPFRGGSNTGELFF
V gene: TRBV27; J gene: TRBJ2-2; D gene: NA; clone size: few; CDR3 DNA: TGTGCCAGCAGTTGGGAAGCGGGCCAGAACACCGGGGAGCTGTTTTTT; CDR3 protein: CASSWEAGQNTGELFF
V gene: TRBV5-1; J gene: TRBJ2-2; D gene: TRBD2; clone size: NA; CDR3 DNA: TGCGCCAGCAGCGAGGGAACCGGGACTAAGAACACCGGGGAGCTGTTTTTT; CDR3 protein: CASSEGTGTKNTGELFF
V gene: TRBV3-1; J gene: TRBJ2-2; D gene: TRBD2; clone size: few; CDR3 DNA: TGTGCCAGCAGCCAAGATTTGGCGGGGGACACCGGGGAGCTGTTTTTT; CDR3 protein: CASSQDLAGDTGELFF
V gene: TRBV24-1; J gene: TRBJ2-1; D gene: NA; clone size: NA; CDR3 DNA: TGTGCCACCAGCGCCTCCGACAGGACTTACAATGAGCAGTTCTTC; CDR3 protein: CATSASDRTYNEQFF
V gene: TRBV7-2; J gene: TRBJ2-5; D gene: NA; clone size: few; CDR3 DNA: TGTGCCAGCAGCTTAGCGACGGGGGCCGAGACCCAGTACTTC; CDR3 protein: CASSLATGAETQYF
V gene: TRBV5-1; J gene: TRBJ2-3; D gene: TRBD1; clone size: few; CDR3 DNA: TGCGCCAGCAGCCCGACGGGACAGGGGCCAGATACGCAGTATTTT; CDR3 protein: CASSPTGQGPDTQYF
V gene: TRBV10-3; J gene: TRBJ2-5; D gene: TRBD1; clone size: NA; CDR3 DNA: TGTGCCATCAGTAAGAACCCGGGACAGCAAGAGACCCAGTACTTC; CDR3 protein: CAISKNPGQQETQYF
V gene: TRBV20-1; J gene: TRBJ2-5; D gene: TRBD2; clone size: NA; CDR3 DNA: TGCAGTGCTAGAGCCGTGGCTAGCGGGGGGCTACCACAAGAGACCCAGTACTTC; CDR3 protein: CSARAVASGGLPQETQYF
V gene: TRBV11-2; J gene: TRBJ2-1; D gene: NA; clone size: NA; CDR3 DNA: TGTGCCAGCACTTCTAGTTGGGGGCCCCACTTGCGCGTACAGGTGTTCGATGAGCAGTTCTTC; CDR3 protein: CASTSSWGPHLRVQVFDEQFF
V gene: TRBV4-1; J gene: TRBJ2-5; D gene: NA; clone size: few; CDR3 DNA: TGCGCCAGCACCCAGGGAATTCGGGGTTTGGAGACCCAGTACTTC; CDR3 protein: CASTQGIRGLETQYF
V gene: TRBV20-1; J gene: TRBJ1-1; D gene: NA; clone size: few; CDR3 DNA: TGCAGTGCTAGAGGATCGGTCCTGAGGACTGAAGCTTTCTTT; CDR3 protein: CSARGSVLRTEAFF
V gene: TRBV3-1; J gene: TRBJ1-2; D gene: NA; clone size: NA; CDR3 DNA: TGTGCCAGCAGCAACGAGGCCGCTGGGGACTATGGCTACACCTTC; CDR3 protein: CASSNEAAGDYGYTF
V gene: TRBV7-9; J gene: TRBJ1-4; D gene: NA; clone size: few; CDR3 DNA: TGTGCCAGCAGCAAACCGGGGTTTGAAAAACTGTTTTTT; CDR3 protein: CASSKPGFEKLFF
V gene: TRBV4-1; J gene: TRBJ2-5; D gene: TRBD1; clone size: NA; CDR3 DNA: TGCGCCAGCAGCCTCTCGACAGGGGGCCCGTGGGAGACCCAGTACTTC; CDR3 protein: CASSLSTGGPWETQYF
V gene: TRBV2; J gene: TRBJ1-1; D gene: NA; clone size: few; CDR3 DNA: TGTGCCAGCAGTGCCCTGGTGATGAACACTGAAGCTTTCTTT; CDR3 protein: CASSALVMNTEAFF
V gene: TRBV28; J gene: TRBJ2-7; D gene: TRBD2; clone size: few; CDR3 DNA: TGTGCCAGCAGATCTGAGGGGACTAGCGGGAGTTACGAGCAGTACTTC; CDR3 protein: CASRSEGTSGSYEQYF
V gene: TRBV2; J gene: TRBJ2-7; D gene: NA; clone size: NA; CDR3 DNA: TGTGCCAGCGGGAGACAGGCACTTTACGAGCAGTACTTC; CDR3 protein: CASGRQALYEQYF
V gene: TRBV24-1; J gene: TRBJ2-5; D gene: NA; clone size: NA; CDR3 DNA: TGTGCCACCAGTGATTTACGAGGGGTTCAAGAGACCCAGTACTTC; CDR3 protein: CATSDLRGVQETQYF
V gene: TRBV20-1; J gene: TRBJ2-1; D gene: NA; clone size: NA; CDR3 DNA: TGCAGTGCTCCCCTGGACAGTCAGCAGTTCTTC; CDR3 protein: CSAPLDSQQFF
V gene: TRBV10-3; J gene: TRBJ2-5; D gene: TRBD2; clone size: NA; CDR3 DNA: TGTGCCATCAGTTCTAGCGGAACCTTCCAAGAGACCCAGTACTTC; CDR3 protein: CAISSSGTFQETQYF
V gene: TRBV7-3; J gene: TRBJ2-4; D gene: TRBD1; clone size: few; CDR3 DNA: TGTGCCAGCAGCCCCGCCAGGGGGCCGATTGACATTCAGTACTTC; CDR3 protein: CASSPARGPIDIQYF
V gene: TRBV5-5; J gene: TRBJ2-5; D gene: NA; clone size: NA; CDR3 DNA: TGTGCCAGCAGCTTGTTCGGGGCCCAAGAGACCCAGTACTTC; CDR3 protein: CASSLFGAQETQYF
V gene: TRBV16; J gene: TRBJ1-2; D gene: NA; clone size: few; CDR3 DNA: TGTGCCAGCAGCGATACTTTTCCCGCACACTATGGCTACACCTTC; CDR3 protein: CASSDTFPAHYGYTF
V gene: TRBV20-1; J gene: TRBJ2-5; D gene: TRBD2; clone size: few; CDR3 DNA: TGCAGTGCTCAACGACTAGCGGGACTTCAAGAGACCCAGTACTTC; CDR3 protein: CSAQRLAGLQETQYF